This T cell receptor (beta chain) appears in the sequencing data of a study of T-cell memory formation after mild COVID-19. Whole-study findings and limits: That cross-reactive memory joined was suggested by some responding clones appearing in pre-infection memory. Most CD4+ clones that shrank were in CM and EM, while CD8+ ones turned up in EMRA. Specificity for SARS-CoV-2 was not confirmed among the second-wave clones peaking on day 37.

CDR3 length: 13 amino acids. CDR1 is SGHDN and CDR2 is FVKESK in the germline V gene. Trimming removed 1 base from V and 9 bases from J, with 10 bases in between. TCRdb re-derived calls from the 5' RACE reads in MiXCR, one entry per CDR3 protein. This sample has fewer than 600,000 distinct CDR3 sequences, with less than 25% found just once. A remark on this clonotype: Antigen specificity is unknown.

The TCR originated in an adult woman who had mild COVID-19 (a few samples of this study predate the infection). Cell type and time point are not known. The sample consisted of PBMCs or a T cell subset sorted from them (not recorded which). The chain is built from TRBV14 and TRBJ2-1, with D unclear. For the CDR3, the DNA is TGTGCCAGCAGCCAAGCACCAGGTACTGAGCAGTTCTTC. Amino acids: CASSQAPGTEQFF.